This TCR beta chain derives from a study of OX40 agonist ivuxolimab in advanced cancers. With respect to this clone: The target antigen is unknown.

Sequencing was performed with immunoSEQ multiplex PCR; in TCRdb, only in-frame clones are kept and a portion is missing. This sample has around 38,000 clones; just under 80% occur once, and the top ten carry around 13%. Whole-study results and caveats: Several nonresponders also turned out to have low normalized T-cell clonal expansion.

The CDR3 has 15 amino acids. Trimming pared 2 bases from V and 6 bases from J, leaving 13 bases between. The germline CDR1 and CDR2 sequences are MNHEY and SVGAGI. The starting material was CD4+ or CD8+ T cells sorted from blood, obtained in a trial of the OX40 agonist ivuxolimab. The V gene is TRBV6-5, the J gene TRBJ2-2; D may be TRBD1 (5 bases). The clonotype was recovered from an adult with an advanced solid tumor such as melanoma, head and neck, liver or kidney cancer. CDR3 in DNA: TGTGCCAGCAGTTACAGGCTCAGGGCCTCCGGGGAGCTGTTTTTT. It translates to CASSYRLRASGELFF.